The rows below give T cell receptor beta chains drawn from one sample of a study of neurological immune-mediated disorders. TCRdb fed the 5' RACE reads into MiXCR, producing one record per CDR3 protein. The sample contains 65,000 to 75,000 distinct CDR3 sequences, over 4% of which appear only once. The sequencing input was PBMCs. The receptors shown here come from a human donor with multiple sclerosis. The donor label of this sample is uncertain. CDR3s include the opening cysteine and the closing phenylalanine or tryptophan. D genes are given only for firm matches. Not every row has a clone size; where given, it reads once, few, many or a size class.

d_call: TRBD1; clone_size: many; j_call: TRBJ1-2; v_call: TRBV5-1; cdr3_aa: CASSPTGGGYGYTF; cdr3_nt: TGCGCCAGCAGCCCGACAGGGGGGGGCTATGGCTACACCTTC
d_call: .; clone_size: many; j_call: TRBJ2-3; v_call: TRBV10-3; cdr3_aa: CAISESFYTQYF; cdr3_nt: TGTGCCATCAGTGAGTCGTTCTATACGCAGTATTTT
d_call: .; clone_size: many; j_call: TRBJ1-2; v_call: TRBV20-1; cdr3_aa: CSARMVTNYGYTF; cdr3_nt: TGCAGTGCTAGAATGGTTACTAACTATGGCTACACCTTC
d_call: TRBD1; clone_size: many; j_call: TRBJ1-5; v_call: TRBV5-6; cdr3_aa: CASSSAGGGQPQHF; cdr3_nt: TGTGCCAGCAGCTCGGCAGGGGGTGGTCAGCCCCAGCATTTT
d_call: .; clone_size: many; j_call: TRBJ1-5; v_call: TRBV6-1; cdr3_aa: CASSVSVGGGNQPQHF; cdr3_nt: TGTGCCAGCAGTGTCAGCGTGGGGGGTGGCAATCAGCCCCAGCATTTT
d_call: TRBD1; clone_size: many; j_call: TRBJ2-1; v_call: TRBV25-1; cdr3_aa: CASSAGTGGTGEQFF; cdr3_nt: TGTGCCAGCAGTGCCGGGACAGGGGGAACGGGTGAGCAGTTCTTC
d_call: .; clone_size: many; j_call: TRBJ2-7; v_call: TRBV2; cdr3_aa: CASLQGPEQYF; cdr3_nt: TGTGCCAGCCTACAGGGCCCCGAGCAGTACTTC
d_call: TRBD1; clone_size: many; j_call: TRBJ1-2; v_call: TRBV7-9; cdr3_aa: CASSFDDRANYGYTF; cdr3_nt: TGTGCCAGCAGCTTCGACGACAGGGCTAACTATGGCTACACCTTC
d_call: .; clone_size: many; j_call: TRBJ1-1; v_call: TRBV5-1; cdr3_aa: CASSLVGRENTEAFF; cdr3_nt: TGCGCCAGCAGCTTGGTGGGCAGAGAGAACACTGAAGCTTTCTTT
d_call: .; clone_size: .; j_call: TRBJ2-2; v_call: TRBV2; cdr3_aa: CASIESEIGELFF; cdr3_nt: TGTGCCAGCATTGAGAGTGAGATCGGGGAGCTGTTTTTT
d_call: .; clone_size: many; j_call: TRBJ2-3; v_call: TRBV5-5; cdr3_aa: CASSPFERVRTDTQYF; cdr3_nt: TGTGCCAGCAGCCCTTTTGAGAGGGTACGCACAGATACGCAGTATTTT
d_call: .; clone_size: many; j_call: TRBJ2-7; v_call: TRBV11-2; cdr3_aa: CASSFRTVQYF; cdr3_nt: TGTGCCAGCAGCTTCAGGACAGTGCAGTACTTC
d_call: TRBD2; clone_size: few; j_call: TRBJ2-7; v_call: TRBV7-8; cdr3_aa: CASSLVGGSSYEQYF; cdr3_nt: TGTGCCAGCAGCTTAGTCGGGGGGAGCTCCTACGAGCAGTACTTC
d_call: .; clone_size: many; j_call: TRBJ1-2; v_call: TRBV20-1; cdr3_aa: CSASRGGVVYGYTF; cdr3_nt: TGCAGTGCTTCGCGAGGGGGGGTTGTCTATGGCTACACCTTC
d_call: TRBD2; clone_size: few; j_call: TRBJ2-1; v_call: TRBV20-1; cdr3_aa: CSARVPLAGGNEQFF; cdr3_nt: TGCAGTGCTAGAGTCCCCCTAGCGGGGGGCAATGAGCAGTTCTTC
d_call: .; clone_size: many; j_call: TRBJ1-2; v_call: TRBV12-3/TRBV12-4; cdr3_aa: CASMGSHVYGYTF; cdr3_nt: TGTGCCAGCATGGGGAGTCACGTCTATGGCTACACCTTC
d_call: .; clone_size: many; j_call: TRBJ2-2; v_call: TRBV20-1; cdr3_aa: CSARDQGRTANTGELFF; cdr3_nt: TGCAGTGCTAGAGATCAGGGAAGGACAGCGAACACCGGGGAGCTGTTTTTT
d_call: .; clone_size: many; j_call: TRBJ1-1; v_call: TRBV5-1; cdr3_aa: CASSSAGAGDTEAFF; cdr3_nt: TGCGCCAGCAGCTCTGCCGGAGCGGGGGACACTGAAGCTTTCTTT
d_call: .; clone_size: once; j_call: TRBJ2-1; v_call: TRBV5-4; cdr3_aa: CASSFWGFNEQFF; cdr3_nt: TGTGCCAGCAGCTTCTGGGGGTTCAATGAGCAGTTCTTC
d_call: .; clone_size: many; j_call: TRBJ1-5; v_call: TRBV27; cdr3_aa: CASRPVLNQPQHF; cdr3_nt: TGTGCCAGCAGACCGGTTCTTAATCAGCCCCAGCATTTT
d_call: TRBD2; clone_size: few; j_call: TRBJ2-1; v_call: TRBV5-1; cdr3_aa: CASSLVGGSSYNEQFF; cdr3_nt: TGCGCCAGCAGCTTGGTGGGGGGGAGCTCCTACAATGAGCAGTTCTTC
d_call: .; clone_size: .; j_call: TRBJ2-3; v_call: TRBV29-1; cdr3_aa: CSVVRGGVTDTQYF; cdr3_nt: TGCAGCGTTGTCAGGGGGGGGGTCACAGATACGCAGTATTTT
d_call: TRBD1; clone_size: many; j_call: TRBJ1-1; v_call: TRBV6-6; cdr3_aa: CASRDRVEGSEAFF; cdr3_nt: TGTGCCAGCAGGGACAGGGTAGAGGGGTCTGAAGCTTTCTTT
d_call: .; clone_size: many; j_call: TRBJ2-6; v_call: TRBV5-1; cdr3_aa: CASSAPGEQLSGANVLTF; cdr3_nt: TGCGCCAGCAGCGCTCCCGGCGAACAGCTGTCTGGGGCCAACGTCCTGACTTTC
d_call: TRBD1; clone_size: many; j_call: TRBJ1-1; v_call: TRBV12-3/TRBV12-4; cdr3_aa: CASTRQGSNTEAFF; cdr3_nt: TGTGCCAGCACCAGACAGGGGTCAAACACTGAAGCTTTCTTT
d_call: .; clone_size: many; j_call: TRBJ2-4; v_call: TRBV5-5; cdr3_aa: CASSLVETASKNIQYF; cdr3_nt: TGTGCCAGCAGCTTGGTCGAAACAGCAAGCAAAAACATTCAGTACTTC
d_call: .; clone_size: many; j_call: TRBJ2-2; v_call: TRBV5-1; cdr3_aa: CASSPAGTDTGELFF; cdr3_nt: TGCGCCAGCAGCCCGGCGGGGACGGACACCGGGGAGCTGTTTTTT
d_call: .; clone_size: many; j_call: TRBJ1-1; v_call: TRBV29-1; cdr3_aa: CSASGTLNTEAFF; cdr3_nt: TGCAGCGCCAGCGGGACTTTGAACACTGAAGCTTTCTTT
d_call: .; clone_size: many; j_call: TRBJ2-1; v_call: TRBV15; cdr3_aa: CATSRGGNLYNEQFF; cdr3_nt: TGTGCCACCAGCAGAGGCGGGAACTTGTACAATGAGCAGTTCTTC
d_call: TRBD1; clone_size: many; j_call: TRBJ1-4; v_call: TRBV4-1; cdr3_aa: CASSHLYRGRDEKLFF; cdr3_nt: TGCGCCAGCAGCCACTTATACAGGGGGCGCGATGAAAAACTGTTTTTT
d_call: .; clone_size: many; j_call: TRBJ2-1; v_call: TRBV20-1; cdr3_aa: CSAPGGLSYNEQFF; cdr3_nt: TGCAGTGCTCCAGGGGGGCTCTCCTACAATGAGCAGTTCTTC
d_call: .; clone_size: many; j_call: TRBJ1-2; v_call: TRBV5-1; cdr3_aa: CASSLGPGITF; cdr3_nt: TGCGCCAGCAGCTTGGGCCCAGGGATTACCTTC
d_call: .; clone_size: many; j_call: TRBJ1-6; v_call: TRBV9; cdr3_aa: CASSETTRNSPLHF; cdr3_nt: TGTGCCAGCAGCGAGACAACCAGGAATTCACCCCTCCACTTT
d_call: TRBD1; clone_size: many; j_call: TRBJ2-7; v_call: TRBV5-1; cdr3_aa: CASSFGTGGYEQYF; cdr3_nt: TGCGCCAGCAGCTTCGGGACAGGGGGATACGAGCAGTACTTC
d_call: TRBD1; clone_size: many; j_call: TRBJ2-6; v_call: TRBV12-3/TRBV12-4; cdr3_aa: CASGPGQGDPGANVLTF; cdr3_nt: TGTGCCAGCGGCCCGGGACAGGGGGATCCTGGGGCCAACGTCCTGACTTTC
d_call: TRBD1; clone_size: many; j_call: TRBJ1-1; v_call: TRBV5-1; cdr3_aa: CASSLSPQGTEAFF; cdr3_nt: TGCGCCAGCAGCCTTTCACCACAGGGGACTGAAGCTTTCTTT
d_call: .; clone_size: many; j_call: TRBJ2-3; v_call: TRBV20-1; cdr3_aa: CSANHRVGSTDTQYF; cdr3_nt: TGCAGTGCTAATCACAGGGTGGGGAGCACAGATACGCAGTATTTT
d_call: TRBD1; clone_size: many; j_call: TRBJ2-6; v_call: TRBV5-1; cdr3_aa: CASSLVQGDGANVLTF; cdr3_nt: TGCGCCAGCAGCTTGGTCCAGGGGGATGGGGCCAACGTCCTGACTTTC
d_call: .; clone_size: many; j_call: TRBJ1-1; v_call: TRBV20-1; cdr3_aa: CSNTGRGGTEAFF; cdr3_nt: TGCAGCAATACTGGGAGGGGTGGGACTGAAGCTTTCTTT
d_call: TRBD2; clone_size: many; j_call: TRBJ2-3; v_call: TRBV4-1; cdr3_aa: CASSQGPIAGGRDTQYF; cdr3_nt: TGCGCCAGCAGCCAAGGTCCTATAGCGGGGGGGCGAGATACGCAGTATTTT
d_call: .; clone_size: many; j_call: TRBJ1-5; v_call: TRBV24-1; cdr3_aa: CATSAEGYQPQHF; cdr3_nt: TGTGCCACCAGTGCGGAGGGTTATCAGCCCCAGCATTTT
d_call: .; clone_size: many; j_call: TRBJ2-1; v_call: TRBV7-2; cdr3_aa: CASSSSTGFNEQFF; cdr3_nt: TGTGCCAGCAGCTCCTCCACAGGGTTCAATGAGCAGTTCTTC
d_call: TRBD1; clone_size: many; j_call: TRBJ1-5; v_call: TRBV29-1; cdr3_aa: CSVAGGLSNQPQHF; cdr3_nt: TGCAGCGTTGCAGGGGGCCTTAGCAATCAGCCCCAGCATTTT
d_call: TRBD1; clone_size: many; j_call: TRBJ1-4; v_call: TRBV5-1; cdr3_aa: CASTTGETNEKLFF; cdr3_nt: TGCGCCAGCACCACAGGGGAGACTAATGAAAAACTGTTTTTT
d_call: .; clone_size: many; j_call: TRBJ1-3; v_call: TRBV2; cdr3_aa: CASTPQGGNTIYF; cdr3_nt: TGTGCCAGCACCCCACAGGGCGGAAACACCATATATTTT
d_call: .; clone_size: many; j_call: TRBJ1-5; v_call: TRBV4-1; cdr3_aa: CASSQDRGNYQPQHF; cdr3_nt: TGCGCCAGCAGCCAAGATAGGGGGAATTATCAGCCCCAGCATTTT
d_call: .; clone_size: many; j_call: TRBJ1-3; v_call: TRBV5-1; cdr3_aa: CASSFDGPGGNTIYF; cdr3_nt: TGCGCCAGCAGCTTTGATGGGCCAGGGGGAAACACCATATATTTT
d_call: .; clone_size: few; j_call: TRBJ1-3; v_call: TRBV4-1; cdr3_aa: CASSHISRGRGNTIYF; cdr3_nt: TGCGCCAGCAGCCACATTTCCAGGGGACGCGGAAACACCATATATTTT
d_call: .; clone_size: many; j_call: TRBJ2-3; v_call: TRBV20-1; cdr3_aa: CSAQGGTDTQYF; cdr3_nt: TGCAGTGCCCAAGGGGGAACGGATACGCAGTATTTT
d_call: .; clone_size: many; j_call: TRBJ2-3; v_call: TRBV5-1; cdr3_aa: CASSGTASTDTQYF; cdr3_nt: TGCGCCAGCAGTGGGACGGCAAGCACAGATACGCAGTATTTT
d_call: .; clone_size: many; j_call: TRBJ1-2; v_call: TRBV29-1; cdr3_aa: CSVERNRGNYGYTF; cdr3_nt: TGCAGCGTTGAAAGGAACAGAGGGAACTATGGCTACACCTTC
d_call: .; clone_size: many; j_call: TRBJ2-4; v_call: TRBV20-1; cdr3_aa: CSASRTADGIQYF; cdr3_nt: TGCAGTGCTAGTAGGACAGCCGATGGCATTCAGTACTTC
d_call: .; clone_size: many; j_call: TRBJ2-7; v_call: TRBV2; cdr3_aa: CASGFSNYEQYF; cdr3_nt: TGTGCCAGCGGTTTCAGCAACTACGAGCAGTACTTC
d_call: TRBD1; clone_size: many; j_call: TRBJ1-4; v_call: TRBV20-1; cdr3_aa: CSASDRAANEKLFF; cdr3_nt: TGCAGTGCTAGTGACAGGGCGGCTAATGAAAAACTGTTTTTT